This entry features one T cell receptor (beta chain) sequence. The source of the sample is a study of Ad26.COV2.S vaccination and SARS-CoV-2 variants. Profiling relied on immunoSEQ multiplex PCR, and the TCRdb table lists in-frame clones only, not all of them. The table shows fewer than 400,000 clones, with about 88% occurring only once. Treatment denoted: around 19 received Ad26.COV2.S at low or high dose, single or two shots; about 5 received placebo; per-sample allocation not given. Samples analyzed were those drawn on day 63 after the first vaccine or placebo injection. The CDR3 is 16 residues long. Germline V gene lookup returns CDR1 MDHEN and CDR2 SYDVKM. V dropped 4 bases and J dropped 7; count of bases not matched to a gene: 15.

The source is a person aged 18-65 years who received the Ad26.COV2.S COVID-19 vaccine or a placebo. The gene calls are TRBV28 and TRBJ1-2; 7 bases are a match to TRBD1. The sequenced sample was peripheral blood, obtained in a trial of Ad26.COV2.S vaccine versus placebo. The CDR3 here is CASSWGTASLVGGYTF. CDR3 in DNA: TGTGCCAGCAGTTGGGGGACAGCGAGCCTTGTGGGTGGCTACACCTTC.